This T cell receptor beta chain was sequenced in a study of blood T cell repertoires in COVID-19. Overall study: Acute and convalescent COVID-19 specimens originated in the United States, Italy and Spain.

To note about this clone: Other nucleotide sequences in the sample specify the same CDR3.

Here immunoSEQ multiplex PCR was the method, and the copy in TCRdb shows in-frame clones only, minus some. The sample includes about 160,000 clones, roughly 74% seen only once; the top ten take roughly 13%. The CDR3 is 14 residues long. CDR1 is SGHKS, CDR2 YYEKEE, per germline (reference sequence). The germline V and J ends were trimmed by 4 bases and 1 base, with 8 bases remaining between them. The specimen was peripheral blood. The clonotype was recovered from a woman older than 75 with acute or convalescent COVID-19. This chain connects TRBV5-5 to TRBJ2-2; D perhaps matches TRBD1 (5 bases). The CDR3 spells CASSLTGNTGELFF. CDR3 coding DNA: TGTGCCAGCAGCCTTACAGGGAACACCGGGGAGCTGTTTTTT.